This TCR beta chain was obtained from a study of a mutant IDH1 vaccine in newly diagnosed glioma. Study overall: Treated patients had a mean age of approximately 40 years and a sex split that was approximately 62% male and roughly 38% female. Most patients had radiochemotherapy with temozolomide before enrollment; others had one alone.

Germline V CDR1 and CDR2: WSHSY, SAAADI. This CDR3 region has 13 residues. Trimming pared 5 bases from V and 7 bases from J, leaving 11 bases between. Libraries were prepared by immunoSEQ multiplex PCR; TCRdb keeps only in-frame clonotypes and omits some of them. The data hold some 120,000 clones, with around 80% observed a single time. Details on this clone: The antigen is unknown.

Time point indicated: week 11, during vaccination. Alongside topical imiquimod, each dose of vaccine comprised 300 ug of mutant IDH1 20-mer peptide. This receptor was identified in a man aged 35 to 55 with glioma. V usage is TRBV10-2 and J usage is TRBJ2-2; D is tentatively TRBD1 or TRBD2 (5 bases each). Material: PBMCs, obtained from a glioma patient whose treatment included an IDH1 peptide vaccine. The CDR3 DNA reads as TGCGCCAGCAGTCTTGGGACGGTCGGGGAGCTGTTTTTT. Translated, it gives CASSLGTVGELFF.